This T cell receptor beta chain emerged from a study of CXCR3-negative and CXCR3-positive naive CD8 T cells. As for this clonotype: As yet, its antigen is unknown.

Germline CDR1 is SGHRS and CDR2 is YFSETQ. The CDR3 is 14 residues long. General study findings and limits: CXCR3-positive naive cells carried more hydrophobic TRB CDR3s than CXCR3-negative naive cells did.

TRB cDNA libraries were made by UMI-labeled 5' RACE. No DNA is given; TCRdb re-called the 5' RACE reads and lists each CDR3 protein once. The record lists approximately 90,000 distinct CDR3 sequences, of which the ten most abundant hold around 0.58%. Sequenced material: naive CXCR3+ CD8+ T cells from blood. Subset reported: CD45RO-CCR7+CD27+CD95- naive CD8+ T cells expressing CXCR3 (TNR3+). This receptor was taken from a human donor in good health. Some clones in this sample may be carry-over from other donors' samples. This sequence joins TRBV5-1 and TRBJ2-1; TCRdb's D call of TRBD1 is untestable without DNA. The CDR3 sequence is CASSSGTENNEQFF.